This passage covers 10 T cell receptor beta chains from one sample sequenced in a study of control samples from healthy donors and cancer patients. TCRdb keeps only in-frame clones here, not all; method: immunoSEQ multiplex PCR. The data show fewer than 200,000 clones, 70% to 90% seen once. The sequenced sample consisted of blood. Receptor source: a man aged 25-40 years in good health.

The chain uses TRBV11-2 and TRBJ2-1; D uncertain. Germline values: CDR1 SGHAT, CDR2 FQNNGV. The CDR3 consists of 12 residues. Trimming stripped 2 bases from V and 5 bases from J, with 4 bases between. This chain's CDR3 is CASSLMDNEQFF. CDR3 DNA sequence: TGTGCCAGCAGCTTAATGGACAATGAGCAGTTCTTC. Variable domain in full (rest from reference TRBV11-2 and TRBJ2-1): EAGVAQSPRYKIIEKRQSVAFWCNPISGHATLYWYQQILGQGPKLLIQFQNNGVVDDSQLPKDRFSAERLKGVDSTLKIQPAKLEDSAVYLCASSLMDNEQFFGPGTRLTVL.

The chain recombines TRBV4-3 with TRBJ2-7; perhaps TRBD2 as D (5 bases). Germline CDR1 reads LGHNA; CDR2 reads YSLEER. This CDR3 is built from 15 residues. Trimming removed 0 bases at V and 0 bases at J, with 9 bases between. CDR3: CASSQENGNSYEQYF. CDR3 sequence (DNA): TGCGCCAGCAGCCAAGAGAACGGGAACTCCTACGAGCAGTACTTC.

V and J are TRBV19 and TRBJ2-1; D remains ambiguous. Trimming pared 3 bases from V and 8 bases from J, leaving 8 bases between. Germline loops: CDR1 LNHDA, CDR2 SQIVND (reference sequence). The CDR3 sequence is 12 residues long. The CDR3 DNA sequence: TGTGCCAGTAGTATGGTGGGCCATGAGCAGTTCTTC. It translates to CASSMVGHEQFF.

This chain joins TRBV28 and TRBJ1-1; D gene unclear. Germline lookup yields CDR1 MDHEN and CDR2 SYDVKM. Trimming pared 4 bases from V and 6 bases from J, leaving 12 bases between. CDR3 length: 13 amino acids. The CDR3 region has the DNA TGTGCCAGCAGTTCGGCACAGAGGGCTGAAGCTTTCTTT. Encoded protein: CASSSAQRAEAFF.

The chain has TRBV6-5 and TRBJ2-5, with 11 bases aligning to TRBD2. Germline CDR1 and CDR2: MNHEY and SVGAGI. The CDR3 covers 15 residues. With V trimmed by 0 bases and J by 5 bases, 2 bases remained unmatched. CDR3 DNA: TGTGCCAGCAGTTACTCTAGCGGGGGGGTCGAGACCCAGTACTTC. Residues: CASSYSSGGVETQYF.

This clone was seen only a few times. The chain uses TRBV11-2 and TRBJ2-1, with TRBD2 matching 11 bases. The CDR3 has 15 amino acids. The germline V gene has CDR1 SGHAT and CDR2 FQNNGV. Germline trimming cut 2 bases from V and 8 bases from J; bases unmatched to any gene: 5. In nucleotides, the CDR3 is TGTGCCAGCAGCTTAACTAGCGGGAGAAACTATGAGCAGTTCTTC. Translation gives CASSLTSGRNYEQFF.

The chain has TRBV10-2 and TRBJ2-7; unclear D gene. Between the trimmed V and J ends, which lost 6 bases and 5 bases, there was a span of 14 bases. This CDR3 region has 13 residues. Germline V gene data show CDR1 as WSHSY and CDR2 as SAAADI. The CDR3 DNA reads as TGCGCCAGCAGGCGGCCAAGTGGTAACGAGCAGTACTTC. Translated, it gives CASRRPSGNEQYF.

J is TRBJ2-5 and V is TRBV6-5, with TRBD2 identical over 8 bases. Germline V lookup: CDR1 MNHEY, CDR2 SVGAGI. Trimming at V came to 5 bases and at J to 2 bases, leaving 7 bases not matched to a gene. This CDR3 is 15 amino acids long. CDR3 amino acids: CASSPVGRVQETQYF. The CDR3 nucleotides are TGTGCCAGCAGTCCGGTCGGGAGGGTACAAGAGACCCAGTACTTC.

The J gene is TRBJ1-3, the V gene TRBV7-8, with D uncertain. The germline gives CDR1 SGHVS, CDR2 FQNEAQ. The V end lost 1 base, the J end lost 1 base, and 5 bases lay between the germline ends. The CDR3 is made up of 14 amino acids. The CDR3 DNA follows: TGTGCCAGCAGCTTAGAGTTTTCTGGAAACACCATATATTTT. Its protein is CASSLEFSGNTIYF. Combining the CDR3 with reference TRBV7-8 and TRBJ1-3 gives the whole variable domain GAGVSQSPRYKVAKRGQDVALRCDPISGHVSLFWYQQALGQGPEFLTYFQNEAQLDKSGLPSDRFFAERPEGSVSTLKIQRTQQEDSAVYLCASSLEFSGNTIYFGEGSWLTVV.

The rearrangement joins TRBV7-9 to TRBJ2-3; 9 positions match TRBD2. Losses at the gene ends were 8 bases for V and 5 bases for J; bases not matched to a gene: 8. CDR1 and CDR2 from the germline V gene are SEHNR and FQNEAQ (reference sequence). The CDR3 length is 14 residues. The CDR3 DNA reads TGTGCCAGCGAAATAGCGGGAGTGGGAGATACGCAGTATTTT. Amino acids: CASEIAGVGDTQYF. The full variable domain, completed using reference TRBV7-9 and TRBJ2-3, is DTGVSQNPRHKITKRGQNVTFRCDPISEHNRLYWYRQTLGQGPEFLTYFQNEAQLEKSRLLSDRFSAERPKGSFSTLEIQRTEQGDSAMYLCASEIAGVGDTQYFGPGTRLTVL.